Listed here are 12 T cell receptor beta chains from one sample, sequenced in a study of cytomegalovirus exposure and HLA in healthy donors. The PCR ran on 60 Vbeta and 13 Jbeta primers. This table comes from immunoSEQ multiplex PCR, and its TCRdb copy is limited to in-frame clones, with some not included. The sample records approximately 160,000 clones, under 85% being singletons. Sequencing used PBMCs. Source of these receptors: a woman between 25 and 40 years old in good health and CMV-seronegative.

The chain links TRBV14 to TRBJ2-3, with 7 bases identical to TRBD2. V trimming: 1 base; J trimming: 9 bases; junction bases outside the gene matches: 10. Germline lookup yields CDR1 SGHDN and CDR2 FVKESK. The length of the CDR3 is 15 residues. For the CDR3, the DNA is TGTGCCAGCAGCCAAGGACTCGCCTTCGGGGGGACGCAGTATTTT. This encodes CASSQGLAFGGTQYF.

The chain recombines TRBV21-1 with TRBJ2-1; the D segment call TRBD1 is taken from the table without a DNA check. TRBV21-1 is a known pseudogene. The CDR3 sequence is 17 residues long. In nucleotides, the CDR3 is TGTGCCAGCAGCAAAAGCGGGACAGGGGACGAATGCGATGAGCAGTTCTTC. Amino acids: CASSKSGTGDECDEQFF.

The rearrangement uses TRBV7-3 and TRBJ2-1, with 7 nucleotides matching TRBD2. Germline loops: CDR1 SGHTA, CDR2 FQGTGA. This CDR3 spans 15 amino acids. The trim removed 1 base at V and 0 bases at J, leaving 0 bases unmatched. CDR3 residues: CASSLIAGSYNEQFF. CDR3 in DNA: TGTGCCAGCAGCTTAATAGCGGGCTCCTACAATGAGCAGTTCTTC.

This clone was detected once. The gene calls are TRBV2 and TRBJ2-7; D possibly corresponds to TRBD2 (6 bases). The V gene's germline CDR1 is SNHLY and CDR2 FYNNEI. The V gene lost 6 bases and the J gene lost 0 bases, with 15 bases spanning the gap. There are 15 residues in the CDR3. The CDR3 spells CASSLGLTTSYEQYF. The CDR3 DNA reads TGTGCCAGCAGCCTCGGACTAACAACCTCCTACGAGCAGTACTTC.

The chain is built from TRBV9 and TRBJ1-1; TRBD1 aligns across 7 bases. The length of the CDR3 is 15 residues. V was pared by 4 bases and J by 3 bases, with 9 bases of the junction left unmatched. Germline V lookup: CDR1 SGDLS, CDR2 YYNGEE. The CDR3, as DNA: TGTGCCAGCAGCTCCACAGGGGAATATGACACTGAAGCTTTCTTT. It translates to CASSSTGEYDTEAFF.

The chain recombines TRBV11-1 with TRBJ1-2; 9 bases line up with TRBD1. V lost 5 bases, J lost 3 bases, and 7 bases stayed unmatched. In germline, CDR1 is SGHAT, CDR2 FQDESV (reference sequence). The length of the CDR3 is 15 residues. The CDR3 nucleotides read TGTGCCAGCAGCCCACGACAGGGGGGGTACTATGGCTACACCTTC. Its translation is CASSPRQGGYYGYTF.

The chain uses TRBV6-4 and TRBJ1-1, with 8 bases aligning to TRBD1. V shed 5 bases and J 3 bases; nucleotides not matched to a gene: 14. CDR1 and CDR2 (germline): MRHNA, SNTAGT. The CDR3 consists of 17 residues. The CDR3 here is CASSKTGGRRGDTEAFF. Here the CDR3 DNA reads TGTGCCAGCAGTAAAACAGGGGGAAGGCGCGGGGACACTGAAGCTTTCTTT.

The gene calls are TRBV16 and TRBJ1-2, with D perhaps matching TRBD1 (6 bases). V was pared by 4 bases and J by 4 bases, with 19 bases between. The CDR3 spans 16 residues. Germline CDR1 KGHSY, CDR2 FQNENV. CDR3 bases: TGTGCCAGCAGCCCGGGCGAAGGGGGTTTGGCCTATGGCTACACCTTC. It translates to CASSPGEGGLAYGYTF.

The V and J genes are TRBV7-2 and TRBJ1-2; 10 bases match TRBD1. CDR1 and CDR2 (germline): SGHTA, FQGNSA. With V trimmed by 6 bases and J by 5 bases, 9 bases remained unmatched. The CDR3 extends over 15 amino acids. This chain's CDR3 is CASSQTGGAWYGYTF. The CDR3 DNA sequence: TGTGCCAGCAGTCAGACAGGGGGCGCATGGTATGGCTACACCTTC.

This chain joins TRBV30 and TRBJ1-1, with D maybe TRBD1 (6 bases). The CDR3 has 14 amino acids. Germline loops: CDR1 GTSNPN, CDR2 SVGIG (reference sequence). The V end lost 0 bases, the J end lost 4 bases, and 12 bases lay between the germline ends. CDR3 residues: CAWSVRQVRTEAFF. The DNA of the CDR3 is TGTGCCTGGAGTGTGAGACAGGTTCGCACTGAAGCTTTCTTT.

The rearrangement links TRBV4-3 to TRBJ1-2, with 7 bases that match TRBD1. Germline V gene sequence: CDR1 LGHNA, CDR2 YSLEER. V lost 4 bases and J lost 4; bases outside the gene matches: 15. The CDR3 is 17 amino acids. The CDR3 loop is CASSPLPGQSLGYGYTF. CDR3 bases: TGCGCCAGCAGCCCACTTCCGGGACAGAGCCTTGGCTATGGCTACACCTTC.

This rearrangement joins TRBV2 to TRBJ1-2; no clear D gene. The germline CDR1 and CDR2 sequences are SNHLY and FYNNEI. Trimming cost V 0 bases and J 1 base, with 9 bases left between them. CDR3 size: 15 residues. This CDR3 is CASSEALGDNYGYTF. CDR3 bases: TGTGCCAGCAGTGAAGCGCTCGGAGATAACTATGGCTACACCTTC.